The clone carrying this T cell receptor beta chain was detected many times. Its matching antigen is unknown. Antiretroviral therapy had run roughly three months, about 14 weeks, before follow-up blood collection. Whole blood was used without fractionation, so all unsorted peripheral T cells were included. This specimen comes from a study of HIV-infected patients and healthy controls. Study summary: Early therapy brought no consistent CD8 count shift, though the CD4:CD8 ratio rose a little. The study's findings and limits: Size-matched repertoire data failed to replicate the apparent Gini index recovery after therapy in HIV-infected patients. When repertoires were size-matched, rare events in HIV-infected data became overweighted.

About 450 ng RNA was reverse transcribed with alpha and beta constant-region primers. Using multiplexing indices, alpha and beta chain libraries were generated apart by chain-specific third strand synthesis. TCRdb itself ran the 5' RACE reads through MiXCR, one entry per CDR3 protein. The table shows 5,000 to 6,000 distinct CDR3 sequences, with 8.5% to 9% occurring only once. From germline, CDR1 is MNHEY and CDR2 SMNVEV (reference sequence). Trimming cost V 6 bases and J 6 bases; bases outside gene matches: 18. This CDR3 has 18 residues. The chain carries TRBV27 and TRBJ2-1; 9 nucleotides agree with TRBD1. The receptor was derived from an adult with HIV infection. The material was blood, obtained during antiretroviral therapy. CDR3 region: CASRVDRGRSKGGNEQFF. The CDR3 region has the DNA TGTGCCAGCAGGGTCGACAGGGGGAGATCCAAAGGGGGCAATGAGCAGTTCTTC.